These T cell receptor beta chains were read from a single sample in a study of blood T cell repertoires in COVID-19. Sequenced by immunoSEQ multiplex PCR; TCRdb stores in-frame clones only, minus some. The sample consists of about 160,000 clones, around four fifths of them appearing once. The sequencing input was peripheral blood. The receptors shown here come from a woman older than 75 with acute or convalescent COVID-19. Both conserved end residues are part of each CDR3. The order of the fields is D gene, clone size, V gene, J gene, CDR3 DNA, CDR3 protein. A D gene is named only where the DNA matches it firmly. Size is stated for part of the rows, as once, few or many counts, or as a class when the clone is expanded.

>.|.|TRBV5-6|TRBJ1-4
TGTGCCAGCAGCTCGGGACACTATATTAATGAAAAACTGTTTTTT
CASSSGHYINEKLFF
>TRBD2|.|TRBV5-1|TRBJ2-7
TGCGCCAGCAGCTTTGGGGGAACGGGAGGTACCTACGAGCAGTACTTC
CASSFGGTGGTYEQYF
>.|.|TRBV27|TRBJ2-1
TGTGCCAGCAGTCTCCATTTGAGCTCCTACAATGAGCAGTTCTTC
CASSLHLSSYNEQFF
>.|.|TRBV9|TRBJ2-2
TGTGCCAGCAGCAACTCCCCTAGCGCTGGCGGGGAGCTGTTTTTT
CASSNSPSAGGELFF
>.|.|TRBV6-1|TRBJ1-5
TGTGCCAGCAGCTCTCCGGGGATCCCGGCCCAGCATTTT
CASSSPGIPAQHF
>TRBD2|.|TRBV5-1|TRBJ2-7
TGCGCCAGCAGCTTGTCCCTAACTTCTAGCGGGGACTCCTACGAGCAGTACTTC
CASSLSLTSSGDSYEQYF
>.|.|TRBV4-1|TRBJ1-3
TGCGCCAGCAGCCACTCCCGGGATATCTCTGGAAACACCATATATTTT
CASSHSRDISGNTIYF
>.|.|TRBV5-4|TRBJ1-2
TGTGCCAGCAGCTCGTCACACCGATACTATGGCTACACCTTC
CASSSSHRYYGYTF
>TRBD1|few|TRBV5-1|TRBJ1-5
TGCGCCAGCAGCCCGGGGACAGGGAGGAATCAGCCCCAGCATTTT
CASSPGTGRNQPQHF
>TRBD2|.|TRBV7-9|TRBJ2-3
TGTGCCAGCAGCTTAGTTCGGTGGCGGGCTAGCGGGGGCACAGATACGCAGTATTTT
CASSLVRWRASGGTDTQYF
>TRBD2|.|TRBV19|TRBJ2-1
TGTGCCAGTAGTTCCCGGACTAGCGGAAATGAGCAGTTCTTC
CASSSRTSGNEQFF
>TRBD1|.|TRBV7-9|TRBJ1-5
TGTGCCAGCAGCTTAGATACAGGGGGCCTTCATCAGCCCCAGCATTTT
CASSLDTGGLHQPQHF
>TRBD2|.|TRBV5-4|TRBJ2-3
TGTGCCAGCAGCCGAGGGACTAGCGGGAGGGCGGATACGCAGTATTTT
CASSRGTSGRADTQYF
>.|.|TRBV5-5|TRBJ2-7
TGTGCCAGCAGTACGTACGGGGAGCAGTACTTC
CASSTYGEQYF
>.|.|TRBV19|TRBJ2-6
TGTGCCAGTACCCCGAGGCCCTCTGGGGCCAACGTCCTGACTTTC
CASTPRPSGANVLTF
>.|.|TRBV4-1|TRBJ2-7
TGCGCCAGCAGCCTGACAGGTGCGTACGAGCAGTACTTC
CASSLTGAYEQYF
>TRBD2|.|TRBV5-1|TRBJ2-3
TGCGCCAGCAGCTTAACTAGCGGACCTACTGATACGCAGTATTTT
CASSLTSGPTDTQYF
>.|.|TRBV6-1|TRBJ1-2
TGTGCCAGCAGTGATGGGACACTTCCCCCGGGCTATGGCTACACCTTC
CASSDGTLPPGYGYTF
>.|.|TRBV4-2|TRBJ2-7
TGTGCCAGCAGCCACTATGGGGGGGCAGGGTCCTACGAGCAGTACTTC
CASSHYGGAGSYEQYF
>TRBD1|.|TRBV2|TRBJ1-2
TGTGCCAGCAGTGGTCAGGACAGGGGAAGTTTTGGCTACACCTTC
CASSGQDRGSFGYTF
>.|.|TRBV29-1|TRBJ2-3
TGCAGCGTTGAAGACTTCAGAAGCGGGTTTAGCACAGATACGCAGTATTTT
CSVEDFRSGFSTDTQYF
>.|.|TRBV3-1/TRBV3-2|TRBJ2-1
TGTGCCAGCACACTGACCGGGGTCTCCTACAATGAGCAGTTCTTC
CASTLTGVSYNEQFF
>.|once|TRBV5-4|TRBJ1-6
TGTGCCAGCAGCTTGGACCCAGGGGATTCACCCCTCCACTTT
CASSLDPGDSPLHF
>.|.|TRBV15|TRBJ2-6
TGTGCCACCAGCAGTATATTACTCTCTGGGGCCAACGTCCTGACTTTC
CATSSILLSGANVLTF
>TRBD2|.|TRBV19|TRBJ2-3
TGTGCCAGTACGCGGCGGGAGTTCAGCACAGATACGCAGTATTTT
CASTRREFSTDTQYF
>.|many|TRBV18|TRBJ1-6
TGTGCCAGCTCACCACCTAGTTTACATAATTCACCCCTCCACTTT
CASSPPSLHNSPLHF
>TRBD1|.|TRBV7-2|TRBJ1-4
TGTGCCAGCAGCCCGAGGACAGGGGGAGAAAAACTGTTTTTT
CASSPRTGGEKLFF
>TRBD1|.|TRBV5-1|TRBJ1-2
TGCGCCAGCAGCTTGACCGGACAGGGTAATGGCTACACCTTC
CASSLTGQGNGYTF
>TRBD1|.|TRBV19|TRBJ1-4
TGTGCCAGTAGTATAAATCATGGACAGGCCAAACTGTTTTTT
CASSINHGQAKLFF
>.|.|TRBV4-3|TRBJ1-6
TGCGCCAGCAGCCAAGATCCAATTAGACCACAGTCTAATTCACCCCTCCACTTT
CASSQDPIRPQSNSPLHF
>TRBD1|once|TRBV9|TRBJ2-5
TGTGCCAGCAGCGTAGTTGGGACAGCCGACCAGACCCAGTACTTC
CASSVVGTADQTQYF
>TRBD2|.|TRBV18|TRBJ2-1
TGTGCCAGCTCGTTAGCGGGAGACAATGAGCAGTTCTTC
CASSLAGDNEQFF
>TRBD2|.|TRBV7-6|TRBJ2-7
TGTGCCAGCAGCTTAGCAGGACTAGCGGAATCAGAGCAGTACTTC
CASSLAGLAESEQYF
>TRBD1|.|TRBV3-1/TRBV3-2|TRBJ1-2
TGTGCCAGCAGCCATGGAATAACAGGGGGCAGTGGCTACACCTTC
CASSHGITGGSGYTF
>.|few|TRBV6-5|TRBJ1-1
TGTGCCAGCAGTACACACAGGGCCAACACTGAAGCTTTCTTT
CASSTHRANTEAFF
>.|.|TRBV18|TRBJ1-1
TGTGCCAGCTCACCAATGGTTCTGCTTAGGACAGATGAAGCTTTCTTT
CASSPMVLLRTDEAFF
>TRBD1|.|TRBV6-5|TRBJ1-4
TGTGCCAGCAGTTACTCCTTAACAGGGGCCTGGGAAAAACTGTTTTTT
CASSYSLTGAWEKLFF
>TRBD1|.|TRBV6-1|TRBJ1-2
TGTGCCAGCAGTGATGGGCGGACAGGGAACTATGGCTACACCTTC
CASSDGRTGNYGYTF
>TRBD2|.|TRBV9|TRBJ2-5
TGTGCCAGCAGCGTACTAGCGGGAGGTCCACAAGAGACCCAGTACTTC
CASSVLAGGPQETQYF
>TRBD1|.|TRBV7-2|TRBJ1-1
TGTGCCAGCAGCTTCCAGGGGGCCATGAACACTGAAGCTTTCTTT
CASSFQGAMNTEAFF
>TRBD1|.|TRBV7-6|TRBJ1-2
TGTGCCAGCAGCGCCCGACAGGGCCTGGGTGGCTACACCTTC
CASSARQGLGGYTF
>.|.|TRBV28|TRBJ2-2
TGTGCCAGCACCGCGGCGGGGGCCGGCACCGGGGAGCTGTTTTTT
CASTAAGAGTGELFF
>.|.|TRBV7-9|TRBJ2-1
TGTGCCAGCAGCCGGGGCTCCTACAATGAGCAGTTCTTC
CASSRGSYNEQFF
>.|.|TRBV21-1|TRBJ1-1
TGTGCCAGCAGCAAAGCGCGCAGGGCTACCACTGAAGCTTTCTTT
CASSKARRATTEAFF
>.|.|TRBV5-1|TRBJ1-1
TGCGCCAGCAGCTTACAGGGCCAGAACACTGAAGCTTTCTTT
CASSLQGQNTEAFF
>.|.|TRBV5-8|TRBJ1-5
TGTGCCAGCAGCTCCGGGACTCAAGCCAATCAGCCCCAGCATTTT
CASSSGTQANQPQHF
>TRBD2|.|TRBV5-1|TRBJ2-3
TGCGCCAGCAGCCCCAAATCTAGCGGGCCCGGCACAGATACGCAGTATTTT
CASSPKSSGPGTDTQYF
>.|.|TRBV20-1|TRBJ1-5
TGCAGTGCTAGTTTACAGGGAATCGGCAATCAGCCCCAGCATTTT
CSASLQGIGNQPQHF
>TRBD2|.|TRBV9|TRBJ2-1
TGTGCCAGCAGCTACGGACTAGTAGACTACAATGAGCAGTTCTTC
CASSYGLVDYNEQFF
>.|.|TRBV28|TRBJ2-1
TGTGCCAGCAGTTGGCGGGGGCCCTACAATGAGCAGTTCTTC
CASSWRGPYNEQFF
>.|.|TRBV2|TRBJ1-5
TGTGCCAGCAGCGGGACTCAGTATAGCAATCAGCCCCAGCATTTT
CASSGTQYSNQPQHF
>TRBD2|.|TRBV5-1|TRBJ2-7
TGCGCCAGCAGCGGGGGACTAGCGGGATCCTACGAGCAGTACTTC
CASSGGLAGSYEQYF
>TRBD1|once|TRBV5-1|TRBJ2-1
TGCGCCAGCAGCTTAACAGGGGGCAATGAGCAGTTCTTC
CASSLTGGNEQFF
>.|.|TRBV19|TRBJ1-2
TGTGCCAGTAGTCGCGGGACGCGGGAATATGGCTACACCTTC
CASSRGTREYGYTF
>TRBD2|.|TRBV19|TRBJ2-1
TGTGCCAGTAGTATGGGACTAGCCTGGGAGCAGTTCTTC
CASSMGLAWEQFF